This T cell receptor (beta chain) was captured in a study of cytomegalovirus exposure and HLA in healthy donors. With 60 Vbeta and 13 Jbeta primers, the PCR was carried out. TCRdb's copy holds only in-frame clones and misses some; the assay was immunoSEQ multiplex PCR. The table lists tens of thousands of clones, 65% to 90% of them singletons. V gave up 0 bases and J gave up 0 bases, with 6 bases separating them. Germline V gene data show CDR1 as MNHNY and CDR2 as SVGAGI (reference sequence). This CDR3 spans 15 amino acids. This chain joins TRBV6-6 and TRBJ1-3; no reliable D call. The source material was PBMCs. The clonotype originates from a female donor in good health and CMV-seronegative. CDR3 sequence: CASSYSESSGNTIYF. CDR3 DNA: TGTGCCAGCAGTTACTCGGAGAGCTCTGGAAACACCATATATTTT.